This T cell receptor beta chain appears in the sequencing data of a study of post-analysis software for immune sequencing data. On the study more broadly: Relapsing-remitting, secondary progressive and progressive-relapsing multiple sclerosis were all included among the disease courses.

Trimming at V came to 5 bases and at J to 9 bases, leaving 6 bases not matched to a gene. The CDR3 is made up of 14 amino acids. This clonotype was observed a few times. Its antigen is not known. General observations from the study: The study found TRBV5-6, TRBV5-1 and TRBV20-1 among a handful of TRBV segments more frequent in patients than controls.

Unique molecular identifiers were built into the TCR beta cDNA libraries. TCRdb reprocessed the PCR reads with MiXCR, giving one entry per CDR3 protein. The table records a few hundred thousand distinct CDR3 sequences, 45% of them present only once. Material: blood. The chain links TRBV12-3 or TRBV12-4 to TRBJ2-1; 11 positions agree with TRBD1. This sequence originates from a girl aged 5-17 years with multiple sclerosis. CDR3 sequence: CASSGTGGVFEQFF. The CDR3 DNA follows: TGTGCCAGCAGTGGGACAGGGGGTGTTTTTGAGCAGTTCTTC.